This TCR beta chain was identified in a study of blood T cell repertoires in COVID-19. TCRdb's copy holds only in-frame clones and misses some; the assay was immunoSEQ multiplex PCR. The sample has about 26,000 clones; 90% are singletons. V gave up 2 bases and J gave up 2 bases, with 10 bases separating them. The germline V gene has CDR1 LNHDA and CDR2 SQIVND (reference sequence). This CDR3 comprises 15 residues. The source of this sequence is a man between 65 and 79 years old with acute or convalescent COVID-19. Sequenced: peripheral blood. This chain connects TRBV19 to TRBJ2-1; D uncertain. The CDR3 region is CASSITTLTYNEQFF. The CDR3 DNA is TGTGCCAGTAGTATAACGACTCTTACCTACAATGAGCAGTTCTTC.